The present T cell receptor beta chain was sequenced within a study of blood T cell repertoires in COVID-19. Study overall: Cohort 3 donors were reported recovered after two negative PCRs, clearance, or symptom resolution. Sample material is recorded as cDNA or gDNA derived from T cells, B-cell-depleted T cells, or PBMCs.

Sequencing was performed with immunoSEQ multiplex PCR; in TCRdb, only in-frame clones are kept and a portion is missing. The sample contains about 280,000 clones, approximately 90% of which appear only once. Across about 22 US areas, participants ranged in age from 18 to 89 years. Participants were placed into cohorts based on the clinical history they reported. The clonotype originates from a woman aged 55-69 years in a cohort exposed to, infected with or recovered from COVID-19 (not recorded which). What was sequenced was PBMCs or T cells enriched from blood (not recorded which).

CDR3 DNA: TGTGCCACCGGTCGGTACAATGAGCAGTTCTTC. Translated: CATGRYNEQFF. The chain joins TRBV10-3 to TRBJ2-1; D not resolved. Trimming stripped 10 bases from V and 4 bases from J, with 8 bases between. The CDR3 has 11 residues. Germline loops: CDR1 ENHRY, CDR2 SYGVKD.